Sequencing of this TCR beta chain was carried out in a study of T-cell memory formation after mild COVID-19 listed by TCRdb under 2021. Describing the broader study: Most TCR sequence clusters were specific to one of the two donors. In two donors, T-cell clones that expanded and contracted after mild COVID-19 were followed by sequencing TCRalpha and TCRbeta repertoires longitudinally. The cohort was made up of two young adult volunteers, one female and one male, who were previously healthy.

Ficoll-Paque density gradient centrifugation was used to isolate PBMCs. This clonotype was counted between two and nine times. It has no known antigen specificity. Base qualities are not recorded, but no much larger clone differs from it by a single base. These reads were obtained on an Illumina NovaSeq 6000. cDNA libraries for TCRalpha and TCRbeta were prepared by 5'RACE using constant-segment primers, with sample barcodes and unique molecular identifiers added. RNA was extracted from every sample with Trizol reagent. The libraries were amplified in two PCR steps, and the second step added a second sample barcode and Illumina TruSeq adapters. Libraries were sequenced on an Illumina NovaSeq with 2 x 150 bp paired-end reads. The study's processing was this. With migec v1.2.7, reads were demultiplexed and then collapsed into UMI-guided consensus sequences. Using mixcr v2.1.11, the UMI consensuses were aligned to TRA and TRB V and J templates and assembled into clonotypes. A clonotype was counted as expanded or contracted only when both edgeR and NoisET called the clonotype significant, with the noise models trained on biological replicates. For edgeR calls, the cutoffs were a false discovery rate-adjusted p below 0.01 and a log2 fold-change threshold of 1. As an exploratory analysis of dynamics, max-normalized trajectories of the 1000 most abundant clonotypes were examined by PCA with hierarchical clustering. Each responding clone was given a CD4 or CD8 phenotype based on the CD4+ and CD8+ repertoires, which had been sequenced separately. TCRdb applied fastp at Q25 and MiXCR to the public reads, then kept only in-frame beta chains. Every entry covers one CDR3 protein and lists the most common genes and DNA from its rows. What appears here as the V and J calls and clone size reflects TCRdb's work, not the paper's. A total of a few hundred thousand distinct CDR3 sequences appear in this sample, around 10% of them only once. The ten largest account for roughly a fifth of the sample.

Broader findings and caveats from the paper: Some responding clones were detected in pre-infection memory, suggesting pre-existing cross-reactive memory T cells joined the SARS-CoV-2 response. Contracting CD4+ clones were found mainly in CM and EM memory subsets, while CD8+ clones were enriched in EMRA. From day 15 to 85, contracting clones showed balanced CD4/CD8 phenotypes, whereas a second wave of clones that expanded from day 15 to 37 leaned towards CD4+. SARS-CoV-2 specificity was not confirmed for the second-wave clones peaking on day 37. The study included only a couple of mild cases, and larger cohorts that include severe cases with pre-infection samples were judged to be necessary.

The source is a young man who had mild COVID-19 (a few samples of this study predate the infection). The sample titles of this study are shuffled in the database, so cell type and time point are left out; the donor was told from shared clones. Sequencing used PBMCs or a T cell subset sorted from them (not recorded which).

The base sequence is TGTGCCAGCAGTTTAGGGTTCGGGCGTAATACGCAGTATTTT. Its translation is CASSLGFGRNTQYF. The rearrangement combines TRBV12-3 or TRBV12-4 with TRBJ2-3, with the D gene not confidently named. Trimming takes 1 base from V and 7 bases from J, and the germline ends sit 12 bases apart. Measured from the cysteine to the phenylalanine, the CDR3 is 14 residues long. Only the CDR3 portion is preserved as DNA: 42 bases, with reading frame beginning at the first base.